This TCR beta chain was identified during a study of shared clonotypes between healthy human individuals (dated by TCRdb to between 2020 and 2021). Study-level background: The cohort included a few men and a couple of women between 18 and 49 years of age. For each donor, CD4 naive and CD4 memory were each run on three plates, CD8 naive on two plates, and CD8 memory on one plate. Blood TCR repertoires of about five healthy adults were deeply sequenced to estimate repertoire size and the extent of clonotype sharing between individuals. Libraries were prepared and TCR repertoires were sequenced by different laboratories using diverse techniques, in order to increase sequencing depth and limit assay-specific biases. Per donor, leukapheresis produced somewhere between about 0.94 and 8.9 billion PBMCs.

Findings and caveats that apply to the study as a whole: About 4.5% of naive CD4, 3% to 3.5% of naive CD8, roughly 2.4% of memory CD4, and around 0.4% of memory CD8 clonotypes were shared across several donors. Based on pairwise subsampling, the degree of clonotype sharing among donors was expected to be affected by sequencing depth. The genetic and exposure-history diversity represented was limited by the small number of donors. Rarefaction of sorted-subset datasets indicated incomplete sequencing despite the large sequencing depth. Higher generation probabilities were observed for clonotypes shared by all four sorted-subset donors than for non-shared clonotypes. Only blood was sampled, and tissue TCR repertoires likely differ from those in blood. Larger estimated clonotype richness was generally found for naive subsets than for memory subsets.

Using the deep immunoSEQ assay, multiplex PCR amplified TCR CDR3 regions from genomic DNA. Extracted genomic DNA from each cell subset was distributed evenly across all wells of several immunoSEQ 96-well plates, and each plate was treated as a replicate. For sorted subsets, roughly 190 ng of genomic DNA, equivalent to around 30,000 T cell genomes, went into each replicate PCR. Purified libraries were quantified with a Qubit 3.0 fluorometer, sized on a Bioanalyzer 2100, and re-quantified with the KAPA Library Quantification kit. A separate single-read 150-cycle Illumina NextSeq 550 flow cell was used to sequence each immunoSEQ 96-well plate. As for how the authors treated the data: The immunoSEQ output contained only junctional sequences without quality scores, so filtering could not match that applied to full-length reads. Sequences were annotated with PyIR, a Python wrapper for IgBLAST v1.9, and V/J genes and CDR3 were assigned using IMGT germline references. Reads with weak V/J assignments (E-value above 1e-6), missing CDR3, stop codons, out-of-frame junctions, or ambiguous translated residues were removed. V3J clonotypes were defined by identical inferred V gene, J gene, and CDR3 amino acid sequence. Percentage overlap between repertoires was calculated by dividing the number of shared unique clonotypes by the size of the smaller repertoire. Richness of each repertoire was evaluated using RTK rarefaction, the Chao1 estimator, and Recon v2.1 estimates of unobserved clonotypes. Generation probabilities for all TCRbeta clonotypes obtained by the gDNA method from a few donors were computed using OLGA. This is the immuneACCESS table as TCRdb keeps it, with only in-frame sequences that have V and J called. A part of the clones is gone; compared with another copy, unresolved V genes explain less than half, and the rest is unexplained. The V and J calls and clone size come from that table; D and trimming were worked out from the DNA. The sample table shows 2 million to 2.5 million clones, and approximately 94% are seen once. The ten top clones hold less than 0.15% of the sample.

For CDR1 and CDR2, the germline V gene lists SGHRS and YFSETQ. V loses 2 bases of germline sequence and J loses 1 base, and the interval between the two ends is 8 bases. The CDR3 holds 14 amino acids from the cysteine to the phenylalanine. Just the 42-base CDR3 DNA is kept, in frame starting at base 1. Points on this clone: Its antigen is not yet known. No base qualities exist here, and no much larger clone lies one base off it. Within the sample, other DNA sequences also encode this same CDR3.

Donors were healthy HIV-negative adults with no recently reported acute infections or vaccinations. All donors were Caucasian adults living in Nashville, Tennessee, USA. CD4+ T cells were enriched by magnetic negative selection; naive cells were then positively selected on CD45RA, and the negative fraction formed the memory subset. After blood collection by leukapheresis, PBMCs were isolated using Ficoll-Histopaque density gradient centrifugation and then cryopreserved in the vapor phase of liquid nitrogen. Purity and quantity of every magnetically sorted T cell population were checked by analytical flow cytometry. Each sorted fraction had its genomic DNA isolated and then quantified by UV absorbance on a Nanodrop 2000c.

This TCR was recovered from a man between 18 and 29 years old in good health. The sequenced sample consisted of naive CD4+ T cells sorted from blood. Taken with the paper, the label for cell subset or site translates to: CD45RA+ positively selected. Recombination linked TRBV5-1 to TRBJ2-3; the D segment could be TRBD2, given 5 matching bases. In nucleotide form, the sequence is TGCGCCAGCAGCTTCGGGGATGGCACAGATACGCAGTATTTT. Translated, this gives CASSFGDGTDTQYF.